A selection of T cell receptor beta chains follows, all from one sample in a study of TIL therapy for anti-PD-1-resistant metastatic lung cancer. Sequencing was performed with immunoSEQ multiplex PCR; in TCRdb, only in-frame clones are kept and a portion is missing. The table shows tens of thousands of clones, with 60% to 85% occurring only once. The specimen comprised tumor tissue, sampled at baseline. The receptors originated from a person aged 25 to 80 with non-small cell lung cancer. Each CDR3 is given with its conserved first and last residue. Fields, in order: J gene, clone size, D gene, V gene, CDR3 DNA, CDR3 protein. A D gene is named only where the DNA matches it firmly. Only some rows state a clone size, as once, few, many or a class for expanded clones.

j_call: TRBJ1-1
clone_size: NA
d_call: NA
v_call: TRBV27
cdr3_nt: TGTGCCAGCACCCGGGGTCCGGGGTTGGAAAACACTGAAGCTTTCTTT
cdr3_aa: CASTRGPGLENTEAFF

j_call: TRBJ1-4
clone_size: NA
d_call: TRBD1
v_call: TRBV19
cdr3_nt: TGTGCCAGTAAACATGCCGGGACAGGGAATGAAAAACTGTTTTTT
cdr3_aa: CASKHAGTGNEKLFF

j_call: TRBJ2-5
clone_size: once
d_call: TRBD2
v_call: TRBV5-1
cdr3_nt: TGCGCCAGCAGCACCCGACTAGCGGGGGCCTCCCAAGAGACCCAGTACTTC
cdr3_aa: CASSTRLAGASQETQYF

j_call: TRBJ2-5
clone_size: once
d_call: NA
v_call: TRBV2
cdr3_nt: TGTGCCAGCAGTTCGAGGGAGACCCAGTACTTC
cdr3_aa: CASSSRETQYF

j_call: TRBJ2-5
clone_size: NA
d_call: NA
v_call: TRBV5-1
cdr3_nt: TGCGCCAGCAGCTTGGGAACTGGGGAGACCCAGTACTTC
cdr3_aa: CASSLGTGETQYF

j_call: TRBJ1-5
clone_size: NA
d_call: NA
v_call: TRBV7-8
cdr3_nt: TGTGCCAGCAGGCCGGGCAGGGGCGGCCGGCAGCCCCAGCATTTT
cdr3_aa: CASRPGRGGRQPQHF

j_call: TRBJ1-2
clone_size: NA
d_call: TRBD1
v_call: TRBV2
cdr3_nt: TGTGCCAGCAGGGTCCCCCTAAAACAAACAGGGGGGTATGGCTACACCTTC
cdr3_aa: CASRVPLKQTGGYGYTF

j_call: TRBJ2-7
clone_size: NA
d_call: TRBD1
v_call: TRBV14
cdr3_nt: TGTGCCAGCAGCCGGGACAGGGGCAGCTCCTACGAGCAGTACTTC
cdr3_aa: CASSRDRGSSYEQYF

j_call: TRBJ2-1
clone_size: NA
d_call: NA
v_call: TRBV7-2
cdr3_nt: TGTGCCAGCAGCTTAGCGTTCGGGGGTACAAGGTACAATGAGCAGTTCTTC
cdr3_aa: CASSLAFGGTRYNEQFF

j_call: TRBJ2-7
clone_size: few
d_call: NA
v_call: TRBV7-9
cdr3_nt: TGTGCCAGCAGCTTTATGGACCAAGCCTACGAGCAGTACTTC
cdr3_aa: CASSFMDQAYEQYF

j_call: TRBJ1-5
clone_size: once
d_call: TRBD1
v_call: TRBV6-5
cdr3_nt: TGTGCCAGCACCCCGGACAGGGGGAATCAGCCCCAGCATTTT
cdr3_aa: CASTPDRGNQPQHF

j_call: TRBJ2-3
clone_size: NA
d_call: NA
v_call: TRBV7-2
cdr3_nt: TGTGCCAGCACTAGTTTGGAAACGCAGTATTTT
cdr3_aa: CASTSLETQYF

j_call: TRBJ1-2
clone_size: medium-sized
d_call: NA
v_call: TRBV4-1
cdr3_nt: TGCGCCAGCAGCCAATATCCCGGGCTCCCGGGGGGCTACACCTTC
cdr3_aa: CASSQYPGLPGGYTF

j_call: TRBJ2-3
clone_size: NA
d_call: TRBD2
v_call: TRBV7-8
cdr3_nt: TGTGCCAGCAGCTTACTACTAGCGGGGACCACAGATACGCAGTATTTT
cdr3_aa: CASSLLLAGTTDTQYF

j_call: TRBJ2-1
clone_size: NA
d_call: NA
v_call: TRBV13
cdr3_nt: TGTGCCAGCAGCAACAGCCGGGAGACCAATGAGCAGTTCTTC
cdr3_aa: CASSNSRETNEQFF

j_call: TRBJ2-1
clone_size: once
d_call: NA
v_call: TRBV11-2
cdr3_nt: TGTGCCAGCAGCTCAAGGGGGTACAATGAGCAGTTCTTC
cdr3_aa: CASSSRGYNEQFF

j_call: TRBJ1-4
clone_size: NA
d_call: NA
v_call: TRBV5-1
cdr3_nt: TGCGCCAGCAGCTTGGGCCTGGACGGAGCTAATGAAAAACTGTTTTTT
cdr3_aa: CASSLGLDGANEKLFF

j_call: TRBJ1-2
clone_size: NA
d_call: TRBD1
v_call: TRBV2
cdr3_nt: TGTGCCAGCAGTTCAGGGGGCGACTATGGCTACACCTTC
cdr3_aa: CASSSGGDYGYTF

j_call: TRBJ2-3
clone_size: NA
d_call: NA
v_call: TRBV19
cdr3_nt: TGTGCCAGTAGTGCGGACTGGGCGGATACGCAGTATTTT
cdr3_aa: CASSADWADTQYF

j_call: TRBJ2-1
clone_size: once
d_call: TRBD1
v_call: TRBV19
cdr3_nt: TGTGCCAGTAGGGTTACAGGGGGCTGGGATGAGCAGTTCTTC
cdr3_aa: CASRVTGGWDEQFF

j_call: TRBJ1-1
clone_size: few
d_call: TRBD1
v_call: TRBV5-4
cdr3_nt: TGTGCCAGCAGCGGACAGGGGGAGGCTGAAGCTTTCTTT
cdr3_aa: CASSGQGEAEAFF

j_call: TRBJ2-7
clone_size: NA
d_call: NA
v_call: TRBV19
cdr3_nt: TGTGCCAGTAGTATGAATACCTACGAGCAGTACTTC
cdr3_aa: CASSMNTYEQYF

j_call: TRBJ2-7
clone_size: once
d_call: TRBD1
v_call: TRBV19
cdr3_nt: TGTGCCAGTAGTATACAGGGGGCTAACTCCTACGAGCAGTACTTC
cdr3_aa: CASSIQGANSYEQYF

j_call: TRBJ1-3
clone_size: NA
d_call: NA
v_call: TRBV30
cdr3_nt: TGTGCTGCGAAATACTCCTCTGGAAACACCATATATTTT
cdr3_aa: CAAKYSSGNTIYF

j_call: TRBJ1-2
clone_size: NA
d_call: TRBD1
v_call: TRBV7-2
cdr3_nt: TGTGCCAGCACTAAAGGGACAGTCTATGGCTACACCTTC
cdr3_aa: CASTKGTVYGYTF

j_call: TRBJ1-4
clone_size: once
d_call: TRBD1
v_call: TRBV6-1
cdr3_nt: TGTGCCAGCATGGACAGGGGGCATGAAAAACTGTTTTTT
cdr3_aa: CASMDRGHEKLFF

j_call: TRBJ1-3
clone_size: NA
d_call: NA
v_call: TRBV6-5
cdr3_nt: TGTGCCAGCAGTTTGATAGCGGGGACTGGAAACACCATATATTTT
cdr3_aa: CASSLIAGTGNTIYF

j_call: TRBJ2-1
clone_size: NA
d_call: NA
v_call: TRBV7-3
cdr3_nt: TGTGCCAGCAGCCCCCGACAGGCTTACAATGAGCAGTTCTTC
cdr3_aa: CASSPRQAYNEQFF

j_call: TRBJ2-3
clone_size: NA
d_call: NA
v_call: TRBV5-1
cdr3_nt: TGCGCCAGCAGCTTGGGACTAGAGGTAGATACGCAGTATTTT
cdr3_aa: CASSLGLEVDTQYF

j_call: TRBJ2-7
clone_size: few
d_call: TRBD1
v_call: TRBV28
cdr3_nt: TGTGCCAGCAGTTTATCGGGACAGGGATTTCAAGAGCAGTACTTC
cdr3_aa: CASSLSGQGFQEQYF

j_call: TRBJ2-3
clone_size: NA
d_call: TRBD1
v_call: TRBV15
cdr3_nt: TGTGCCACCAGCAGAGATAGGACCCAGGGGGAGTATTTT
cdr3_aa: CATSRDRTQGEYF

j_call: TRBJ1-4
clone_size: NA
d_call: TRBD1
v_call: TRBV28
cdr3_nt: TGTGCCAGCAACCCTGACCGGGACAGGGATAATGAAAAACTGTTTTTT
cdr3_aa: CASNPDRDRDNEKLFF

j_call: TRBJ2-1
clone_size: medium-sized
d_call: NA
v_call: TRBV25-1
cdr3_nt: TGTGCCAGCAGTGCCCGGACACTGAGGAACAATGAGCAGTTCTTC
cdr3_aa: CASSARTLRNNEQFF

j_call: TRBJ2-7
clone_size: NA
d_call: NA
v_call: TRBV4-1
cdr3_nt: TGCGCCAGCAGCGGCAGGAGCTACGAGCAGTACTTC
cdr3_aa: CASSGRSYEQYF

j_call: TRBJ2-2
clone_size: NA
d_call: NA
v_call: TRBV7-9
cdr3_nt: TGTGCCAGCACCCAACGTCCCCCTACCGCCACCGGGGAGCTGTTTTTT
cdr3_aa: CASTQRPPTATGELFF

j_call: TRBJ1-3
clone_size: NA
d_call: NA
v_call: TRBV5-6
cdr3_nt: TGTGCCAGCAGCTTGGAGGTCAGCTCTGGAAACACCATATATTTT
cdr3_aa: CASSLEVSSGNTIYF

j_call: TRBJ1-1
clone_size: few
d_call: NA
v_call: TRBV11-2
cdr3_nt: TGTGCCAGCAGCCCGGACAAGAGCATGAACACTGAAGCTTTCTTT
cdr3_aa: CASSPDKSMNTEAFF

j_call: TRBJ2-5
clone_size: NA
d_call: TRBD1
v_call: TRBV28
cdr3_nt: TGTGCCAGCAAAGGGGGCTGGGAGACCCAGTACTTC
cdr3_aa: CASKGGWETQYF

j_call: TRBJ2-3
clone_size: NA
d_call: NA
v_call: TRBV19
cdr3_nt: TGTGCCAGTAGCCAGGGGGGCGCAGATACGCAGTATTTT
cdr3_aa: CASSQGGADTQYF

j_call: TRBJ2-5
clone_size: NA
d_call: TRBD2
v_call: TRBV9
cdr3_nt: TGTGCCAGCAGGGCGGGGGGGCCGGAAGAGACCCAGTACTTC
cdr3_aa: CASRAGGPEETQYF

j_call: TRBJ2-3
clone_size: NA
d_call: NA
v_call: TRBV9
cdr3_nt: TGTGCCAGCAGCGTAGGTTTCTCGGGGTCCCGCACAGATACGCAGTATTTT
cdr3_aa: CASSVGFSGSRTDTQYF

j_call: TRBJ2-3
clone_size: NA
d_call: NA
v_call: TRBV28
cdr3_nt: TGTGCCAGCAGCTCGTCCAGAGGTACGCAGTATTTT
cdr3_aa: CASSSSRGTQYF

j_call: TRBJ2-5
clone_size: NA
d_call: TRBD1
v_call: TRBV29-1
cdr3_nt: TGCAGCGTGGGGAAAACAGGGGGCGGGGAGACCCAGTACTTC
cdr3_aa: CSVGKTGGGETQYF

j_call: TRBJ2-7
clone_size: NA
d_call: TRBD1
v_call: TRBV27
cdr3_nt: TGTGCCAGCAGGTTAAGGGGGACAGGGGATAGCTCCTACGAGCAGTACTTC
cdr3_aa: CASRLRGTGDSSYEQYF

j_call: TRBJ1-2
clone_size: few
d_call: NA
v_call: TRBV7-8
cdr3_nt: TGTGCCAGCAGCCCTCGGAACTATGGCTACACCTTC
cdr3_aa: CASSPRNYGYTF

j_call: TRBJ1-2
clone_size: few
d_call: TRBD1
v_call: TRBV7-8
cdr3_nt: TGTGCCAGCAGCCCAAAGGGGACAGGCGGCTATGGCTACACCTTC
cdr3_aa: CASSPKGTGGYGYTF

j_call: TRBJ2-7
clone_size: few
d_call: NA
v_call: TRBV29-1
cdr3_nt: TGCAGCGCGACAGGTTCCTCCTACGAGCAGTACTTC
cdr3_aa: CSATGSSYEQYF

j_call: TRBJ1-1
clone_size: many
d_call: NA
v_call: TRBV9
cdr3_nt: TGTGCCAGCACCCCGGGGGCATTGATGAACACTGAAGCTTTCTTT
cdr3_aa: CASTPGALMNTEAFF

j_call: TRBJ1-6
clone_size: many
d_call: NA
v_call: TRBV7-2
cdr3_nt: TGTGCCAGCAGCTTAGCCTTTAAGGATAATTCACCCCTCCACTTT
cdr3_aa: CASSLAFKDNSPLHF

j_call: TRBJ1-3
clone_size: NA
d_call: TRBD1
v_call: TRBV19
cdr3_nt: TGTGCCAGTACCTGGACAGGGAACTCTGGAAACACCATATATTTT
cdr3_aa: CASTWTGNSGNTIYF

j_call: TRBJ1-2
clone_size: NA
d_call: NA
v_call: TRBV7-8
cdr3_nt: TGTGCCAGCAGCTTAGAACTAGGTAGCTATGGCTACACCTTC
cdr3_aa: CASSLELGSYGYTF

j_call: TRBJ2-7
clone_size: NA
d_call: TRBD2
v_call: TRBV5-1
cdr3_nt: TGCGCCAGCAGCTCACTAGCGGGAGGCCCCGAGCAGTACTTC
cdr3_aa: CASSSLAGGPEQYF

j_call: TRBJ1-1
clone_size: few
d_call: TRBD1
v_call: TRBV20-1
cdr3_nt: TGCAGTGCCCCAAAGGACAGGGAAGCTTTCTTT
cdr3_aa: CSAPKDREAFF

j_call: TRBJ1-2
clone_size: NA
d_call: NA
v_call: TRBV10-3
cdr3_nt: TGTGCCATCAGTGAGGGCGGCCTTGGCTATGGCTACACCTTC
cdr3_aa: CAISEGGLGYGYTF

j_call: TRBJ2-5
clone_size: NA
d_call: NA
v_call: TRBV5-1
cdr3_nt: TGCGCCAGCAGAAAAGCAGCTGGAGTCCAAGAGACCCAGTACTTC
cdr3_aa: CASRKAAGVQETQYF

j_call: TRBJ2-3
clone_size: NA
d_call: TRBD2
v_call: TRBV19
cdr3_nt: TGTGCCAGTAGTAGGGCGAGCGGGGGTACGCAGTATTTT
cdr3_aa: CASSRASGGTQYF